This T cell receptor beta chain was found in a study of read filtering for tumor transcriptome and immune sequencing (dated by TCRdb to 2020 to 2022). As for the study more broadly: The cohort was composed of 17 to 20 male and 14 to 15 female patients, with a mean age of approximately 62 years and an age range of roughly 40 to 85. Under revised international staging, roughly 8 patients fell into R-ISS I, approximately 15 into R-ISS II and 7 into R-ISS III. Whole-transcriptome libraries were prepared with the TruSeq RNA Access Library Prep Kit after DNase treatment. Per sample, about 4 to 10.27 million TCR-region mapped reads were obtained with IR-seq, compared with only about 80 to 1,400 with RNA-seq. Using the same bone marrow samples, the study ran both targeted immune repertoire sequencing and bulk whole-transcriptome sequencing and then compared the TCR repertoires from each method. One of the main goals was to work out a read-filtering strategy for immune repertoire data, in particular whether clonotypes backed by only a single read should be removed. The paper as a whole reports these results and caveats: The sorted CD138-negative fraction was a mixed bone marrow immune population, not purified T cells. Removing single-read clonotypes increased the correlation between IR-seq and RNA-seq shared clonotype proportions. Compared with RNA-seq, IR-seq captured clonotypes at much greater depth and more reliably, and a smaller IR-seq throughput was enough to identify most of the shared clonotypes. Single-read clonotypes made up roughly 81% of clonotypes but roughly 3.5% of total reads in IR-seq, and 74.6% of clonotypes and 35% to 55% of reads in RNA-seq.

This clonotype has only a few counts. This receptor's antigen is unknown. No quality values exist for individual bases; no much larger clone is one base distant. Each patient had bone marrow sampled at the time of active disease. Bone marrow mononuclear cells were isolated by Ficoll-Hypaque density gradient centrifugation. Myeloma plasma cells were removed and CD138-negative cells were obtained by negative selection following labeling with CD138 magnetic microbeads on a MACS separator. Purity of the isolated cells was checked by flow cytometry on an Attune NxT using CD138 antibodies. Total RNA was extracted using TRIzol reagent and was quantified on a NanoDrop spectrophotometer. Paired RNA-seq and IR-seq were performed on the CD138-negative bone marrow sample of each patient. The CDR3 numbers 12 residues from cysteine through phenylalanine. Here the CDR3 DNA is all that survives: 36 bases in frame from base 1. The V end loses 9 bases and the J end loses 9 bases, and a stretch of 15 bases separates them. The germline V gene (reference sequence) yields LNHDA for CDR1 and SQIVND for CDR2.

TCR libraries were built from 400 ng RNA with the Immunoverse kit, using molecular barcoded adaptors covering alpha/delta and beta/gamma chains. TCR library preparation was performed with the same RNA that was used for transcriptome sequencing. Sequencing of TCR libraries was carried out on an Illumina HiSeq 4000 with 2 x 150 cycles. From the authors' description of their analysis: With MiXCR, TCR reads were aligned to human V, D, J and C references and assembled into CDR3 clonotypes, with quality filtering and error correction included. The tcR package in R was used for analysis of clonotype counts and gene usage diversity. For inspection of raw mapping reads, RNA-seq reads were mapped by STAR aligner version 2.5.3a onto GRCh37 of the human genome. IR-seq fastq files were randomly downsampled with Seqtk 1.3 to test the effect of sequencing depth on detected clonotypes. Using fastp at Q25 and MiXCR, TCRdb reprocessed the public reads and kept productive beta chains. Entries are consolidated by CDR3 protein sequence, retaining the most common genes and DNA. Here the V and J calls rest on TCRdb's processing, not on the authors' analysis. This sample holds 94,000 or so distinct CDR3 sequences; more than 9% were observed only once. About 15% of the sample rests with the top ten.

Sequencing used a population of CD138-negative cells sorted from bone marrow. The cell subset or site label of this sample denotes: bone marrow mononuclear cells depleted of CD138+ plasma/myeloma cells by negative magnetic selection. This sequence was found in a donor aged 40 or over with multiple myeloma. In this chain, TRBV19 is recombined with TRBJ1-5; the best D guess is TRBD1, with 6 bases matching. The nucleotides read TGTGCCAGCGGGGGCCCCTTGGTGCCCCAGCATTTT. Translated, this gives CASGGPLVPQHF.